This T cell receptor (beta chain) stems from a study of shared clonotypes between healthy human individuals. Study outcomes and limitations: Depth of sequencing was expected to influence donor clonotype sharing. Researchers sampled blood only, noting tissue repertoires likely differ.

As concerns this clone: Antigen specificity is unknown.

Study processing details: With immunoSEQ giving junction-only sequences and no quality scores, filtering differed. Produced via immunoSEQ multiplex PCR; TCRdb's table is partial and in-frame only. V and J calls and clone size are copied from that table; D and trimming were computed from the DNA. The sample lists over 400,000 clones, around 73% occurring once. Genomic DNA came from tens of millions of PBMCs in unsorted samples. CDR1 SGHTS and CDR2 YDEGEE come from the germline V gene. This CDR3 has 13 amino acids. V was clipped by 4 bases and J by 5 bases, with 12 bases between them. The chain has TRBV5-8 and TRBJ2-5, with D maybe TRBD2 (6 bases). The clonotype originates from a middle-aged woman in good health. Some clones in this sample may be carry-over from other donors' samples. The sequencing sample was made of PBMCs. In DNA form, the CDR3 reads TGTGCCAGCAGCGCCTGGGGGGATGAGACCCAGTACTTC. Protein product: CASSAWGDETQYF.